A single sample gave rise to the 29 T cell receptor beta chains below, sequenced in a study of vaccination effects on CD4 cells after COVID-19. Profiled with immunoSEQ multiplex PCR; TCRdb holds only in-frame clones, not every one. The sample lists about 70,000 clones; around 77% were seen once. Culture lasted 10 days before CD4+ T cell isolation. These receptors have no identified antigens. The sequences come from CD4+ T cells from PBMCs cultured without peptide, collected before COVID-19 vaccination. The receptors were sampled from a human donor who received a COVID-19 vaccine.

The chain links TRBV24-1 to TRBJ2-5; 7 positions match TRBD2. Germline values: CDR1 KGHDR, CDR2 SFDVKD. The V gene end was trimmed by 4 bases and the J gene end by 5 bases; junction bases not matched to a gene: 15. The CDR3 is made up of 17 amino acids. DNA for the CDR3: TGTGCCACCAGTGACCCAGCCACCAGCGGGGAGGGGGAGACCCAGTACTTC. Amino acid sequence: CATSDPATSGEGETQYF.

This rearrangement joins TRBV6-6 to TRBJ2-7; D is undetermined. Trimming left V 5 bases short and J 5 bases short, with 13 bases between. Germline CDR1 is MNHNY and CDR2 is SVGAGI (reference sequence). This CDR3 contains 13 residues. The CDR3 loop is CASSRLGSDEQYV. The CDR3 DNA sequence: TGTGCCAGCAGTCGACTTGGTTCTGACGAGCAGTACGTC.

The CDR3, as DNA: TGTGCCAGCAGACAGGTACCTAGCAATCAGCCCCAGCATTTT. It yields the protein CASRQVPSNQPQHF. The V and J genes are TRBV28 and TRBJ1-5; D is possibly TRBD1 (5 bases). Germline loops: CDR1 MDHEN, CDR2 SYDVKM. The CDR3 is made up of 14 amino acids. V was clipped by 6 bases and J by 0 bases, with 9 bases between them.

This sequence joins TRBV20-1 and TRBJ1-5, with D possibly being TRBD1 (5 bases). CDR1 is DFQATT and CDR2 is SNEGSKA in the germline V gene (reference sequence). The CDR3 sequence is 15 residues long. V was shortened by 3 bases and J by 0 bases, with 12 bases between the two germline ends. CDR3 nucleotides: TGCAGTGCTAGTGTCACAGGCTATAGCAATCAGCCCCAGCATTTT. Its translation: CSASVTGYSNQPQHF.

This clone was recorded a few times. The rearrangement joins TRBV24-1 to TRBJ2-1; 7 nucleotides line up with TRBD2. The CDR3 sequence is 19 residues long. V shed 3 bases, J shed 2 bases, and the junction held 15 bases outside the gene matches. Looked up from germline, CDR1 is KGHDR and CDR2 is SFDVKD. The CDR3 nucleotides are TGTGCCACCAGTGATCCTGCAGTAGCGGGCGGAGGGACCTACAATGAGCAGTTCTTC. Translated, it gives CATSDPAVAGGGTYNEQFF.

This rearrangement joins TRBV5-1 to TRBJ2-1; 13 nucleotides agree with TRBD2. J lost 1 base, V lost 4 bases, and 2 bases had no gene match. CDR3 size: 16 residues. Germline loops: CDR1 SGHRS, CDR2 YFSETQ. CDR3 DNA sequence: TGCGCCAGCAGCAGGACTAGCGGGGGATCCTACAATGAGCAGTTCTTC. Protein sequence: CASSRTSGGSYNEQFF.

The chain combines TRBV5-1 with TRBJ1-4, with D unclear. The germline V and J ends were trimmed by 0 bases and 6 bases, with 12 bases remaining between them. Germline assignment: CDR1 SGHRS and CDR2 YFSETQ. The CDR3 length is 15 residues. This CDR3 is CASSLGSYGDEKLFF. In nucleotides, the CDR3 is TGCGCCAGCAGCTTGGGTTCGTACGGGGATGAAAAACTGTTTTTT.

This chain uses TRBV24-1 with TRBJ2-3; D gene ambiguous. CDR1 is KGHDR, CDR2 SFDVKD, per germline. The CDR3 runs 15 residues. Trimming removed 1 base from V and 4 bases from J, with 11 bases in between. DNA of the CDR3: TGTGCCACCAGTGATTTATCCTATGCGGCAGATACGCAGTATTTT. The encoded protein is CATSDLSYAADTQYF.

Here the CDR3 DNA reads TGTGCCAGCAGCCAAGGGCAGGGGCCCCAAGAGACCCAGTACTTC. Translating gives CASSQGQGPQETQYF. The chain uses TRBV3-1 (or the pseudogene TRBV3-2) and TRBJ2-5; D may be TRBD1 (6 bases). V gave up 1 base and J gave up 1 base, with 10 bases separating them. Looked up from germline, CDR1 is LGHDT and CDR2 is YNNKEL (reference sequence). The CDR3 runs to 15 residues.

This clone appeared once. The gene calls are TRBV10-3 and TRBJ1-1, with D uncertain. The germline CDR1 and CDR2 sequences are ENHRY and SYGVKD. The CDR3 contains 13 residues. Trimming removed 4 bases at V and 5 bases at J, with 11 bases between. The CDR3 protein is CAISVTVWTEAFF. CDR3 DNA: TGTGCCATCAGTGTAACAGTATGGACTGAAGCTTTCTTT.

The V and J genes are TRBV12-5 and TRBJ1-4, with D possibly TRBD1 on 5 matching bases. From germline, CDR1 is LGHNT and CDR2 FRNRAP. The CDR3 totals 16 residues. V lost 7 bases to trimming and J lost 3 bases, with 18 bases between them. The CDR3, as DNA: TGTGCTAGTGCCCTTGGAGTATCGGGGGCTAATGAAAAACTGTTTTTT. This codes for CASALGVSGANEKLFF.

The chain employs TRBV6-6 and TRBJ2-2; 11 positions agree with TRBD1. The CDR3 contains 16 residues. Germline CDR1 MNHNY, CDR2 SVGAGI (reference sequence). With 5 bases clipped from V and 0 bases from J, the junction kept 2 bases outside the gene matches. The CDR3 DNA follows: TGTGCCAGCAGTCCGGGACAGGGGGCGAACACCGGGGAGCTGTTTTTT. This gives the protein CASSPGQGANTGELFF.

V gene TRBV21-1 combines with J gene TRBJ2-2; TRBD1 is taken as the D call from the table, unchecked against the DNA. TRBV21-1 is a pseudogene segment. CDR3 length: 17 residues. The CDR3 nucleotides are TGTGCCAGCAGCAATGGACAGGGGGCCTTCAACACCGGGGAGCTGTTTTTT. Its protein is CASSNGQGAFNTGELFF.

V usage is TRBV7-6 and J usage is TRBJ1-1; 9 bases match TRBD1. V lost 11 bases and J lost 6; bases outside the gene matches: 10. The CDR3 has 13 amino acids. CDR1 is SGHVS, CDR2 FNYEAQ, per germline. This CDR3 is CAGERDRESEAFF. CDR3 coding DNA: TGTGCCGGGGAAAGGGACAGGGAGTCTGAAGCTTTCTTT.

The chain employs TRBV5-1 and TRBJ2-1; D gene unclear. The germline gives CDR1 SGHRS, CDR2 YFSETQ. This CDR3 region has 14 residues. V lost 1 base and J lost 1, with 6 bases in between. CDR3 sequence: CASSLTLSYNEQFF. CDR3 sequence (DNA): TGCGCCAGCAGCTTGACGCTATCCTACAATGAGCAGTTCTTC.

This clone was seen only once. This chain links TRBV5-8 with TRBJ2-5; a possible D gene is TRBD2 (5 bases). Per the germline V gene, CDR1 is SGHTS and CDR2 is YDEGEE. This CDR3 is 16 amino acids long. Trimming shortened V by 2 bases and J by 5 bases, and 19 bases separated the two germline ends. CDR3 residues: CASSLSRTAGRETQYF. The DNA of the CDR3 is TGTGCCAGCAGCTTATCAAGAACCGCGGGCAGGGAGACCCAGTACTTC.

The chain carries TRBV7-9 and TRBJ1-2; D is possibly TRBD1 (5 bases). The CDR3 is 15 residues long. CDR1 is SEHNR and CDR2 is FQNEAQ in the germline V gene (reference sequence). Trimming left V 5 bases short and J 5 bases short, with 18 bases between. CDR3 in amino acids: CASSPRRGEGYGYTF. The CDR3 DNA reads TGTGCCAGCAGCCCTAGAAGGGGAGAAGGGTATGGCTACACCTTC.

The chain couples TRBV5-8 to TRBJ2-5; TRBD2 aligns across 13 bases. The CDR3 consists of 16 residues. Looked up from germline, CDR1 is SGHTS and CDR2 is YDEGEE. V was clipped by 0 bases and J by 4 bases; unmatched bases: 3. In DNA form, the CDR3 reads TGTGCCAGCAGCTTGGGACTAGCGGGGGGTCTAGAGACCCAGTACTTC. This gives the protein CASSLGLAGGLETQYF.

The chain uses TRBV30 and TRBJ2-5; 10 bases are a match to TRBD2. The CDR3 covers 16 residues. The V segment lost 3 bases and the J segment 3 bases; nucleotides outside the gene matches: 10. From germline, CDR1 is GTSNPN and CDR2 SVGIG (reference sequence). The CDR3 nucleotides read TGTGCCTGGAGAGTTAAGCGGGGGGGCCGAAAAGAGACCCAGTACTTC. The encoded protein is CAWRVKRGGRKETQYF.

The CDR3 protein is CASSFTAFGLGPTDTQYF. In DNA form, the CDR3 reads TGTGCCAGCAGCTTTACGGCATTTGGACTAGGTCCCACAGATACGCAGTATTTT. The genes are TRBV7-2 and TRBJ2-3; TRBD2 matches 7 bases. Germline loops: CDR1 SGHTA, CDR2 FQGNSA. With V trimmed by 3 bases and J by 2 bases, 14 bases remained unmatched. The CDR3 extends over 18 amino acids.

The chain recombines TRBV27 with TRBJ1-6; TRBD1 matches at 10 bases. J gave up 8 bases and V 3 bases, and 7 bases lay outside the gene matches. The CDR3 runs to 16 residues. CDR1 and CDR2 (germline): MNHEY, SMNVEV (reference sequence). CDR3 protein: CASSFGGDRGYSPLHF. As DNA, the CDR3 is TGTGCCAGCAGTTTTGGTGGGGACAGGGGTTATTCACCCCTCCACTTT.

This clone was observed a few times. The rearrangement uses TRBV6-5 and TRBJ1-2; D is perhaps TRBD1 (5 bases). V lost 0 bases to trimming and J lost 4 bases, with 15 bases between them. CDR3 size: 16 residues. The germline CDR1 and CDR2 sequences are MNHEY and SVGAGI. CDR3 amino acids: CASSYSRPGTVYGYTF. DNA for the CDR3: TGTGCCAGCAGTTACTCTCGTCCAGGGACGGTCTATGGCTACACCTTC.

This clone was recorded once. J is TRBJ2-3 and V is TRBV6-6; unclear D gene. Trimming took off 5 bases at V and 6 bases at J, with 9 bases between the two ends. This CDR3 comprises 12 residues. Germline CDR1 is MNHNY and CDR2 is SVGAGI (reference sequence). The CDR3: CASSTNSDTQYF. Written as DNA, the CDR3 is TGTGCCAGCAGTACTAACTCGGATACGCAGTATTTT.

As for this clone: At one end the junction does not follow the germline gene, possibly because of a read error. The chain joins TRBV2 to TRBJ2-3; D may be TRBD2 (5 bases). The CDR3 loop spans 15 amino acids. The germline V gene has CDR1 SNHLY and CDR2 FYNNEI. In nucleotides, the CDR3 is TGTGCCAGTAGTGCCGACTACATGACTGGGGATACGCAGTATTTT. Amino acid sequence: CASSADYMTGDTQYF.

This clone was counted a single time. The genes are TRBV10-2 and TRBJ2-1; D gene uncertain. In germline, CDR1 is WSHSY, CDR2 SAAADI. The CDR3 contains 13 residues. V was pared by 0 bases and J by 5 bases, with 5 bases between. Written as DNA, the CDR3 is TGCGCCAGCAGTGAGTCGGATAACAATGAGCAGTTCTTC. Translating it yields CASSESDNNEQFF.

This chain connects TRBV6-5 to TRBJ1-6, with D unresolved. CDR1 MNHEY and CDR2 SVGAGI come from the germline V gene. This CDR3 has 13 amino acids. Trimming cost V 6 bases and J 10 bases, with 13 bases left between them. The CDR3 DNA is TGTGCCAGCAGGAAGGGTACCGGGTCACCCCTCCACTTT. Protein product: CASRKGTGSPLHF.

The rearrangement joins TRBV5-1 to TRBJ2-3; D may be TRBD2 (6 bases). Trimming removed 1 base from V and 4 bases from J, with 7 bases in between. This CDR3 has 13 residues. Germline values: CDR1 SGHRS, CDR2 YFSETQ. The CDR3 sequence: CASSLPGADTQYF. The CDR3 coding sequence is TGCGCCAGCAGCTTGCCGGGGGCAGATACGCAGTATTTT.

This clone has only a few counts. The V and J genes are TRBV7-9 and TRBJ2-7; D possibly corresponds to TRBD2 (5 bases). CDR3 size: 13 residues. Germline V gives CDR1 SEHNR, CDR2 FQNEAQ (reference sequence). V was cut by 1 base and J by 4 bases, with 8 bases left in between. The CDR3 coding sequence is TGTGCCAGCAGCTTAGAGGCGGGTTACGAGCAGTACGTC. Amino acid sequence: CASSLEAGYEQYV.

V and J are TRBV11-2 and TRBJ1-4; possibly TRBD1 for D (6 bases). The CDR3 runs to 14 residues. V lost 3 bases to trimming and J lost 7 bases, with 12 bases between them. The germline CDR1 and CDR2 sequences are SGHAT and FQNNGV. The CDR3 DNA sequence: TGTGCCAGCAGCTTGAGCAGGGGTAGTGAAAAACTGTTTTTT. Translation gives CASSLSRGSEKLFF.